This T cell receptor (beta chain) was sequenced in a study of blood T cell repertoires in COVID-19. This clone was counted a single time. Using immunoSEQ multiplex PCR, the repertoire was profiled, and TCRdb retains in-frame clones only, with some absent. The sample yields 120,000 or so clones, around four fifths seen once. CDR3 length: 15 amino acids. Germline V CDR1 and CDR2: GTSNPN, SVGIG (reference sequence). Trimming cost V 0 bases and J 5 bases, with 14 bases left between them. V usage is TRBV30 and J usage is TRBJ1-5; a possible D gene is TRBD1 (6 bases). The sequencing sample was made of peripheral blood. This sequence originates from a man at least 80 years old with active or convalescent COVID-19. The CDR3 region has the DNA TGTGCCTGGAGTGTCCCCGGGGCAGGGGATCAGCCCCAGCATTTT. Amino acids: CAWSVPGAGDQPQHF.